This T cell receptor (beta chain) was documented in a study of blood T cell repertoires in COVID-19. Study summary: Italy, Spain and the United States were the sources of the convalescent and acute COVID-19 samples. T cells, B-cell-depleted T cells, or PBMCs supplied cDNA or gDNA.

Trimming left V 3 bases short and J 8 bases short, with 19 bases between. The V gene's germline CDR1 is SGHAT and CDR2 FQNNGV. The CDR3 contains 15 residues. How the authors handled the data: Amplification from reference gene primers served as the basis for estimated nucleated cell counts. Clones were sequenced by immunoSEQ multiplex PCR, and TCRdb holds only the in-frame ones, with some missing. That table is the source of V, J and clone size, and D and trimming were worked out from the DNA. Altogether about 250,000 clones are present, 89% being singletons, with the ten largest covering 0.9% to 1%. The sequencing input was peripheral blood. The clonotype originates from a woman in her thirties or forties who had recovered from COVID-19. The V gene is TRBV11-2, the J gene TRBJ1-2; D is ambiguous. The CDR3 region has the DNA TGTGCCAGCAGCTTTGATGACACCACCCAAACAGGCTACACCTTC. This gives the protein CASSFDDTTQTGYTF.